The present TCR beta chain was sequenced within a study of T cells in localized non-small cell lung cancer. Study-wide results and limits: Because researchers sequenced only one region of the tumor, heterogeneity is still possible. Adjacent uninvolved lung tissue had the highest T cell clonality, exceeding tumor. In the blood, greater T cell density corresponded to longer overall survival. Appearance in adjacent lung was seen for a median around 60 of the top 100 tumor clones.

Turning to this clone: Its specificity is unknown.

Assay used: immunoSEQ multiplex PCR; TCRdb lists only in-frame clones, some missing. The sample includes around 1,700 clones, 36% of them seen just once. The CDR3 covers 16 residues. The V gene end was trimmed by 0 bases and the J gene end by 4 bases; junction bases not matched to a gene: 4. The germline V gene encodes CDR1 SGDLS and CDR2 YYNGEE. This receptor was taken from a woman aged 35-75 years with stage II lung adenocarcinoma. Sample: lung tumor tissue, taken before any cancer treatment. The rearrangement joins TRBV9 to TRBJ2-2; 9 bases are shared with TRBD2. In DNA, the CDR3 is TGTGCCAGCAGCGTAGCTGCGGGGGGGCTCACCGGGGAGCTGTTTTTT. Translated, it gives CASSVAAGGLTGELFF. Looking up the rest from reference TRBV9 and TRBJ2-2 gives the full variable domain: DSGVTQTPKHLITATGQRVTLRCSPRSGDLSVYWYQQSLDQGLQFLIQYYNGEERAKGNILERFSAQQFPDLHSELNLSSLELGDSALYFCASSVAAGGLTGELFFGEGSRLTVL.